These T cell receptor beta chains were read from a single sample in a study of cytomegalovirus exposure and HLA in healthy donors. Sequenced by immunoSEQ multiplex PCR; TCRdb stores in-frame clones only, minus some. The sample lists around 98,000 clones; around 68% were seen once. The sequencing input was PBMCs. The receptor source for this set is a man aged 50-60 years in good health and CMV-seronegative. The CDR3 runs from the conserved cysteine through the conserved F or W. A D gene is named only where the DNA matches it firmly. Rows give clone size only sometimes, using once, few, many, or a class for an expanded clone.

TGTGCCAGCAGTTACGAGTCCGGGAACACCGGGGAGCTGTTTTTT,CASSYESGNTGELFF,TRBJ2-2,TRBV6-6,NA,NA
TGTGCCTCCTCGCGGACAGGGGCTCACTCTGGGGCCAACGTCCTGACTTTC,CASSRTGAHSGANVLTF,TRBJ2-6,TRBV10-3,TRBD1,NA
TGTGCTAGTGGTTTGAATCTGGCCGACTCCTACAATGAGCAGTTCTTC,CASGLNLADSYNEQFF,TRBJ2-1,TRBV12-5,NA,NA
TGTGCCAGCAGTTACCGGGGACTAGCAGTAGATACGCAGTATTTT,CASSYRGLAVDTQYF,TRBJ2-3,TRBV6-5,TRBD2,NA
TGTGCCAGCAGTGAGGGACAGGGGGCCTACGAGCAGTACTTC,CASSEGQGAYEQYF,TRBJ2-7,TRBV27,TRBD1,NA
TGTGCCAGCACCTCAGGGGGGCCGGGGTACGAGCAGTACTTC,CASTSGGPGYEQYF,TRBJ2-7,TRBV6-5,NA,once
TGCGCCAGCAGCTTTAGGGAGCTGATAATTCAGCCCCTCCACTTT,CASSFRELIIQPLHF,TRBJ1-6,TRBV4-1,NA,once
TGCGCCAGCAGCTTGGAGCTAGCGGGAAACGCCTACGAGCAGTACTTC,CASSLELAGNAYEQYF,TRBJ2-7,TRBV5-1,TRBD2,NA
TGTGCCAGTAGTATCCCCGGGACAACGAACACCGGGGAGCTGTTTTTT,CASSIPGTTNTGELFF,TRBJ2-2,TRBV19,NA,NA
TGTGCCAGCTTGAGGGCCAAGAACACTGAAGCTTTCTTT,CASLRAKNTEAFF,TRBJ1-1,TRBV21-1,NA,NA
TGCGCCAGCTTTGCACAGCCGAACACCGGGGAGCTGTTTTTT,CASFAQPNTGELFF,TRBJ2-2,TRBV5-1,NA,NA
TGCGCCAGCAGCTTGACAGGGGTTCCCCAAGAGACCCAGTACTTC,CASSLTGVPQETQYF,TRBJ2-5,TRBV5-1,TRBD1,NA
TGTGCCAGCAGCTCAGGGGTCAATCAGCCCCAGCATTTT,CASSSGVNQPQHF,TRBJ1-5,TRBV7-9,NA,NA
TGTGCCAGCAGCCGCCAGGGGTATGGCTACACCTTC,CASSRQGYGYTF,TRBJ1-2,TRBV27,NA,NA
TGTGCCAGCAGTTTATCACCGGGACAGGGGACCTATGGCTACACCTTC,CASSLSPGQGTYGYTF,TRBJ1-2,TRBV27,TRBD1,NA
TGTGCCAGTAGCGCCCCAGGGGAAGCTTTCTTT,CASSAPGEAFF,TRBJ1-1,TRBV19,NA,NA
TGTGCCACCAGCAGAGATAGTTTCGGCACTGAAGCTTTCTTT,CATSRDSFGTEAFF,TRBJ1-1,TRBV15,NA,NA
TGTGCCAGCAGTTACTCGAACAGGGGGGCCCCGAGGACCATATATTTT,CASSYSNRGAPRTIYF,TRBJ1-3,TRBV6-5,TRBD1,few
TGTGCCAGCGGGACTAGTGGAGAGACCCAGTACTTC,CASGTSGETQYF,TRBJ2-5,TRBV5-4,TRBD2,few
TGTGCCATCGAGACGGGACTCCCAATGAACAATGAGCAGTTCTTC,CAIETGLPMNNEQFF,TRBJ2-1,TRBV2,NA,NA
TGTGCCAGCAGTCAACAGGGGCCGAACTACGAGCAGTACTTC,CASSQQGPNYEQYF,TRBJ2-7,TRBV6-5,TRBD1,few
TGTGCCAGCAGTTTACGTCACAGGACAGGGGATGGCTACACCTTC,CASSLRHRTGDGYTF,TRBJ1-2,TRBV28,TRBD1,NA
TGTGCCAGCAGCTTAGCCCCGGGGGATGAGCAGTTCTTC,CASSLAPGDEQFF,TRBJ2-1,TRBV11-2,NA,NA
TGTGCCAGCAGCGTAGTGGACGGGGGCTACGAGCAGTACTTC,CASSVVDGGYEQYF,TRBJ2-7,TRBV9,NA,NA
TGTGCCAGCAGCAGCCGGACAGGGTTTGGCGATAGCTCCTACGAGCAGTACTTC,CASSSRTGFGDSSYEQYF,TRBJ2-7,TRBV7-8,TRBD1,once
TGTGCCACCGCGGGGGCATCCTATAATTCACCCCTCCACTTT,CATAGASYNSPLHF,TRBJ1-6,TRBV15,NA,few
TGTGCCAGCACCGGGGACATCATGAACACTGAAGCTTTCTTT,CASTGDIMNTEAFF,TRBJ1-1,TRBV27,NA,once
TGTGCCAGCAGTGCAACGGGGGGGTTTGGGACCCAGTACTTC,CASSATGGFGTQYF,TRBJ2-5,TRBV6-1,TRBD2,NA
TGTGCCAGCAGCATCACAGATACGCAGTATTTT,CASSITDTQYF,TRBJ2-3,TRBV2,NA,NA
TGTGCCAGCAGCCAAGCCCCTCGGACAGGGGGCAGCGCGTTTCGAAACCTCTACGAGCAGTACTTC,CASSQAPRTGGSAFRNLYEQYF,TRBJ2-7,TRBV14,TRBD1,few
TGTGCCAGCTGGGACAGGGATGACTATGGCTACACCTTC,CASWDRDDYGYTF,TRBJ1-2,TRBV5-4,TRBD1,NA
TGTGCCAGCAGCGCCCGGGAAGCGGGAGGGCCTTTTGAGCAGTTCTTC,CASSAREAGGPFEQFF,TRBJ2-1,TRBV7-3,TRBD2,NA
TGTGCCAGCAGCTTAGGCCAACCCCCGGGACAGGGGCACACCGGGGAGCTGTTTTTT,CASSLGQPPGQGHTGELFF,TRBJ2-2,TRBV13,TRBD1,NA
TGTGCCAGCAGTGAAGCTACCTCCAGGGGGTACGAGCAGTACTTC,CASSEATSRGYEQYF,TRBJ2-7,TRBV2,TRBD1,NA
TGTGCCAGCAGCTTAGTCGGGGGGTCTAATGAAAAACTGTTTTTT,CASSLVGGSNEKLFF,TRBJ1-4,TRBV11-2,NA,NA
TGTGCCAGCAGCCGGGACAGCTTCTACGAGCAGTACTTC,CASSRDSFYEQYF,TRBJ2-7,TRBV2,TRBD1,NA
TGTGCCAGCAGGCGTGACAGGGAAGTGAACACTGAAGCTTTCTTT,CASRRDREVNTEAFF,TRBJ1-1,TRBV5-4,TRBD1,few
TGCGCCAGCAGCCAAGATCTAGCGGGGGGCGACGAGCAGTACTTC,CASSQDLAGGDEQYF,TRBJ2-7,TRBV4-3,TRBD2,NA
TGTGCCAGCAGCCCGCTAGCGGAAATACTCAACAATGAGCAGTTCTTC,CASSPLAEILNNEQFF,TRBJ2-1,TRBV28,TRBD2,NA
TGTGCCTGGAGTCCGGGAGGCGGCAGGGGGCTTACCTATGGCTACACCTTC,CAWSPGGGRGLTYGYTF,TRBJ1-2,TRBV30,TRBD1,NA
TGTGCCAGCAGTCGGATGACAGAAGAGACCCAGTACTTC,CASSRMTEETQYF,TRBJ2-5,TRBV6-1,NA,NA
TGTGCCAGCAGCCCTCGCGCAGGGTTTAATGAAAAACTGTTTTTT,CASSPRAGFNEKLFF,TRBJ1-4,TRBV9,NA,NA
TGTGCCAGCAGTTTAGGACAGGGGACTATCTACGAGCAGTACTTC,CASSLGQGTIYEQYF,TRBJ2-7,TRBV28,TRBD1,NA
TGCAGCGTTGAAAGGGGGGGGGCGCGCACTGAAGCTTTCTTT,CSVERGGARTEAFF,TRBJ1-1,TRBV29-1,NA,NA
TGTGCCAGCAGCTTGGTAGGGTCCTCTACGGGCGGGATAGCCAAAAACATTCAGTACTTC,CASSLVGSSTGGIAKNIQYF,TRBJ2-4,TRBV5-8,NA,NA
TGTGCCAGCAGCTTAGGAGGCGTCACAGATACGCAGTATTTT,CASSLGGVTDTQYF,TRBJ2-3,TRBV11-3,NA,NA
TGTGCCAGCAGTTCCCCGGGAGAGACCCAGTACTTC,CASSSPGETQYF,TRBJ2-5,TRBV28,NA,NA
TGTGCCAGCCCCGACAGGGGGAACACCATATATTTT,CASPDRGNTIYF,TRBJ1-3,TRBV28,TRBD1,NA
TGTGCCAGTCGGACGGTTGGAGGCTATGGCTACACCTTC,CASRTVGGYGYTF,TRBJ1-2,TRBV6-1,NA,few
TGTGCCATTTCGGGGACAGGGAAGATGGCCGGGGAGCTGTTTTTT,CAISGTGKMAGELFF,TRBJ2-2,TRBV10-3,TRBD1,NA
TGTGCCAGCAGCTCCAGAAGAAGGAACACTGAAGCTTTCTTT,CASSSRRRNTEAFF,TRBJ1-1,TRBV27,NA,NA
TGTGCCAGCCAATCTATCAGGGATAACTATGGCTACACCTTC,CASQSIRDNYGYTF,TRBJ1-2,TRBV27,NA,once
TGCGCCAGCAGCCAAGATCGCGATACTATCCGCAATGAGCAGTTCTTC,CASSQDRDTIRNEQFF,TRBJ2-1,TRBV4-1,NA,few